This entry describes one T cell receptor beta chain. Its antigen is currently not known. Base qualities are not at hand, and no much larger clone is one base apart. The germline V gene (reference sequence) yields LNHNV for CDR1 and YYDKDF for CDR2. V is cut by 0 bases and J by 0 bases, and the space between the germline ends is 26 bases. The CDR3, cysteine through phenylalanine, is 21 amino acids long. Only the CDR3 part of the read is kept: 63 bases, read in frame from the first base. The run used an Illumina HiSeq 1500. In TCRdb, the public reads were trimmed at Q25 with fastp and aligned with MiXCR, with productive beta chains retained. When rows share a CDR3 protein, they turn into one entry using the most common DNA and genes. The sample yields a few hundred thousand distinct CDR3 sequences; around 9.5% were counted once. Jointly, the top ten make up around 4.1% of the sample. This sample stems from a study of T cell repertoires in cytomegalovirus infection (dated by TCRdb to between 2018 and 2020). With respect to the entire study: Donor HLA type was relevant to the analysis, as public TCR beta signatures indicated carriage of CMV infection together with the matching HLA type. The research as a whole found: Carriers of CMV infection plus the relevant HLA type were discriminated by the cumulative frequency of public TCR beta family members in the study cohort and in an independent approximately 360-donor cohort. The ex vivo response was dominated by HLA-C-restricted CMV-specific TCR beta clonotypes, and the single most frequent clonotype in two of eight donors was supplied by these HLA-C-restricted clonotypes.

Material for sequencing was PBMCs. The sequence is built from TRBV15 and TRBJ1-1; TRBD1 is a possible D gene, resting on 5 matching bases. This clonotype was obtained from a human donor in good health (CMV status not recorded). Some clones in this sample may be carry-over from other donors' samples. At the DNA level, the sequence is TGTGCCACCAGCAGAGATCCGACAGACTGGAAAGAGATAACTATGAACACTGAAGCTTTCTTT. Protein translation: CATSRDPTDWKEITMNTEAFF. This CDR3, with the reference TRBV15 and TRBJ1-1 proteins standing in past its ends, gives the full variable domain DAMVIQNPRYQVTQFGKPVTLSCSQTLNHNVMYWYQQKSSQAPKLLFHYYDKDFNNEADTPDNFQSRRPNTSFCFLDIRSPGLGDTAMYLCATSRDPTDWKEITMNTEAFFGQGTRLTVV.